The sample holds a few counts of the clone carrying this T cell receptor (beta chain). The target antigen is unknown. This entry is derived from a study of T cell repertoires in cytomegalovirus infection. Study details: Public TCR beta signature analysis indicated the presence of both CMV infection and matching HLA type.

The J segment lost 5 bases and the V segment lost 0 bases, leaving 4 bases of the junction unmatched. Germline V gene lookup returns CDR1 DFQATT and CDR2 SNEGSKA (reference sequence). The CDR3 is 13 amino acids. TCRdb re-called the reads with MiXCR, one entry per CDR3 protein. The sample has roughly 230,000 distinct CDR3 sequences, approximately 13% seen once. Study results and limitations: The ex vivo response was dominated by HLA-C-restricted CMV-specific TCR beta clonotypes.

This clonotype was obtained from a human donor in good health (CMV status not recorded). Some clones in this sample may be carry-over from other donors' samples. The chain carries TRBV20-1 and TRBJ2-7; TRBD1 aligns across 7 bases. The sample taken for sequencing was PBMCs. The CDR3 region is CSARETGTHEQYF. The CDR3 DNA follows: TGCAGTGCTAGAGAGACAGGGACCCACGAGCAGTACTTC.